This T cell receptor (beta chain) emerged from a study of T cell responses to AZD1222 COVID-19 vaccine. Notes on this clone: The target antigen is unknown.

Study outcomes and limitations: Spike was spanned by vaccine-associated CD4 TCRs, with dominance at 160-218 and 743-854. White British ancestry dominated among donors, who included more females, and clonal diversity was possibly underestimated. Samples come after the peak T cell response, not at day 14. The study reported that nearly half of spike-specific TCRs target unmutated variant regions.

Produced via immunoSEQ multiplex PCR; TCRdb's table is partial and in-frame only. This sample has about 140,000 clones, with under 95% found just once. The CDR3 runs to 13 residues. Germline assignment: CDR1 MDHEN and CDR2 SYDVKM. V was shortened by 3 bases and J by 1 base, with 6 bases between the two germline ends. The J gene is TRBJ1-2, the V gene TRBV28, with D possibly TRBD1 on 6 matching bases. The starting material was peripheral blood, obtained 28 days after the second dose of the MenACWY control vaccine. The origin of this receptor is an adult who received the MenACWY meningococcal vaccine as a control. The CDR3 protein is CASSFRGNYGYTF. The CDR3 DNA is TGTGCCAGCAGTTTCAGGGGTAACTATGGCTACACCTTC.